Following are 18 T cell receptor beta chains from one sample sequenced in a study of tumor-infiltrating lymphocytes in primary liver carcinoma. Co-extraction of RNA and DNA was performed on 20-30 mg of unsorted bulk tissue. Reverse transcription of roughly 480 ng total RNA with a constant-region primer produced TCR beta cDNA. Each TCR beta library was derived from three nested multiplex PCR rounds that employed slightly modified ARM-PCR. The opening two PCR rounds, ten to eleven cycles each, paired TRBV1-TRBV30 forward primers with a C-beta reverse primer. TCRdb re-analysed the multiplex PCR reads in MiXCR, keeping a single row per CDR3 protein. This table has more than 75,000 distinct CDR3 sequences, 55% to 85% appearing once. Specimen: liver tumor tissue from sampling region 1. The subset denotes: tumor region T1, superior pole. The receptors stem from a man aged 40-49 years with primary liver carcinoma and hepatitis B virus infection.

The chain recombines TRBV20-1 with TRBJ2-7; D gene unclear. From germline, CDR1 is DFQATT and CDR2 SNEGSKA (reference sequence). V gave up 6 bases and J gave up 7 bases, with 13 bases separating them. CDR3 length: 11 residues. The CDR3 DNA follows: TGCAGTGCCTTGGACGAATATGAGCAGTACTTC. It specifies CSALDEYEQYF.

About this clonotype itself: Without the conserved terminal phenylalanine or tryptophan, this CDR3 likely stems from a read error. The chain joins TRBV11-1 to TRBJ2-2; D call uncertain. Per the germline V gene, CDR1 is SGHAT and CDR2 is FQDESV (reference sequence). CDR3 length equals 14 residues. The CDR3 DNA sequence: TGTGCCAACAGCTTAGGTTTACACACCGGGGAGCTGTTTCTT. This translates into CANSLGLHTGELFL.

Remarks on this clonotype: At one end, the junction sequence differs from germline, possibly due to a read error. This rearrangement joins TRBV7-8 to TRBJ1-3; D unclear. This CDR3 is built from 15 residues. The germline CDR1 and CDR2 sequences are SGHVS and FQNEAQ. The CDR3 is CAGSLGGSSGNIIYF. CDR3 DNA: TGTGCCGGCAGCTTAGGAGGGTCTTCTGGAAACATCATATATTTT.

About this clonotype: A clone one base away is much larger, so this may be a read error. The gene calls are TRBV4-1 and TRBJ2-7, with D perhaps matching TRBD2 (5 bases). Trimming cost V 5 bases and J 5 bases, with 13 bases left between them. The germline V gene encodes CDR1 MGHRA and CDR2 YSYEKL. The CDR3 totals 13 residues. The CDR3 loop is CASSNPSGNEQYF. The CDR3 DNA follows: TGCGCCAGCAGCAACCCCTCGGGGAACGAGCAGTACTTC.

On this clonotype: In this CDR3 the conserved last residue, phenylalanine or tryptophan, is missing, so a read error is likely. V gene TRBV10-3 combines with J gene TRBJ1-1; possible D gene TRBD1, 5 bases. Germline V CDR1 and CDR2: ENHRY, SYGVKD. The CDR3 is made up of 15 amino acids. Trimming removed 2 bases at V and 4 bases at J, with 14 bases between. The CDR3 protein is CAISETGMVGTEAFL. The DNA for the CDR3 is TGTGCCATCAGTGAGACAGGAATGGTGGGCACTGAAGCTTTCTTG.

On this clonotype: One end of the junction is discordant with germline, which a read error may explain. V usage is TRBV29-1 and J usage is TRBJ2-3; TRBD2 matches at 10 bases. The CDR3 runs to 15 residues. Per the germline V gene, CDR1 is SQVTM and CDR2 is ANQGSEA. In DNA form, the CDR3 reads TGCAGCATTGTACTGGCTAGCGGGAGCACAGATACGCAGTATTTC. As protein: CSIVLASGSTDTQYF.

The gene calls are TRBV5-4 and TRBJ2-3; TRBD2 matches at 9 bases. In germline, CDR1 is SGHNT, CDR2 YYREEE (reference sequence). V trimming: 9 bases; J trimming: 3 bases; junction bases outside the gene matches: 11. CDR3 length equals 15 residues. The CDR3 DNA reads as TGTGCCATTAGGGCTAGCGGGACCGGGACAGATACGCAGTATTTT. Translation gives CAIRASGTGTDTQYF. The variable domain in full, completed from reference TRBV5-4 and TRBJ2-3, reads ETGVTQSPTHLIKTRGQQVTLRCSSQSGHNTVSWYQQALGQGPQFIFQYYREEENGRGNFPPRFSGLQFPNYSSELNVNALELDDSALYLCAIRASGTGTDTQYFGPGTRLTVL.

A note on this clonotype: This may be a read error, as it is one base from a much larger clone. The rearrangement links TRBV11-2 to TRBJ2-7; no firm D call. Germline V gives CDR1 SGHAT, CDR2 FQNNGV. The CDR3 totals 12 residues. CDR3 in amino acids: CVCSLGAHEQYF. The CDR3 bases are TGTGTCTGCAGCTTAGGAGCCCACGAGCAGTACTTC.

Comments on this clonotype: This may be a read error, as it is one base from a much larger clone. The V call is TRBV5-6, the J call TRBJ1-1; D unresolved. Looked up from germline, CDR1 is SGHDT and CDR2 is YYEEEE. This CDR3 region has 15 residues. CDR3 in amino acids: CASNLFNGRNTEAFF. Here the CDR3 DNA reads TGTGCCAGCAACTTGTTCAACGGGAGAAACACTGAAGCTTTCTTT.

The genes are TRBV13 and TRBJ1-1, with D perhaps matching TRBD1 (5 bases). Germline V gene data show CDR1 as PRHDT and CDR2 as FYEKMQ (reference sequence). V was cut by 4 bases and J by 10 bases, with 25 bases left in between. The CDR3 runs to 16 residues. The CDR3 DNA sequence: TGTGCCAGCAGCTGGCGGGGCGCAGGTATCACCTCTGGAGCTTTCTTT. The encoded protein is CASSWRGAGITSGAFF.

In the case of this clonotype: A read error may produce the germline difference seen at one junction end. The gene calls are TRBV4-1 and TRBJ2-3; a possible D gene is TRBD1 (5 bases). Germline V gene data show CDR1 as MGHRA and CDR2 as YSYEKL. The CDR3 spans 16 residues. The CDR3 coding sequence is TGCGCAAGCAGCCATGCCAAAATGTATGGGGCAGAAACGCAGTGTTTT. Its translation is CASSHAKMYGAETQCF.

Within the sample, this clonotype is medium-sized. The CDR3 coding sequence is TGTGCCAGCAGCCAAGACAGCTCCTACGAGCAGTACTTC. It is translated as CASSQDSSYEQYF. V gene TRBV14 combines with J gene TRBJ2-7; no clear D. Germline CDR1 reads SGHDN; CDR2 reads FVKESK. This CDR3 region has 13 residues. The V end was cut by 0 bases, the J end by 0 bases, with 3 bases between. Filled out from reference TRBV14 and TRBJ2-7, the complete variable domain reads EAGVTQFPSHSVIEKGQTVTLRCDPISGHDNLYWYRRVMGKEIKFLLHFVKESKQDESGMPNNRFLAERTGGTYSTLKVQPAELEDSGVYFCASSQDSSYEQYFGPGTRLTVT.

In regard to this clonotype: A read error may produce the germline difference seen at one junction end. This chain uses TRBV11-2 with TRBJ2-1, with a possible D match to TRBD2 (6 bases). This CDR3 spans 16 amino acids. Germline V gives CDR1 SGHAT, CDR2 FQNNGV. CDR3 sequence (DNA): TGTGCCAGCAGCATGGATATCGGACTAACCATGGGTGAGCAGCTCTTC. As protein: CASSMDIGLTMGEQLF.

With regard to this clonotype: With a much larger clone just one base away, this may be a read error. V and J are TRBV10-3 and TRBJ2-2; D is ambiguous. CDR3 size: 13 residues. CDR1 ENHRY and CDR2 SYGVKD come from the germline V gene. V was trimmed by 6 bases and J by 6 bases, leaving 11 bases between them. The CDR3 nucleotides read TGTGCCATCAGGGCGGATGACGCCGGGGAGCTGTTTTTT. It yields the protein CAIRADDAGELFF.

The rearrangement joins TRBV12-3 or TRBV12-4 to TRBJ2-7; tentatively, D is TRBD2 (5 bases). This CDR3 region has 13 residues. The DNA of the CDR3 is TGTATCAGTAGCCGACGGGAATACTACGAGCAGTACTTC. Protein sequence: CISSRREYYEQYF.

This clonotype was seen only a few times. A read error is possible here, since a much larger clone lies one base away. The chain is built from TRBV5-1 and TRBJ2-5; no clear D gene. The V and J ends lost 3 bases and 4 bases respectively, with 13 bases between them. Germline CDR1 and CDR2: SGHRS and YFSETQ. CDR3 size: 14 residues. In nucleotides, the CDR3 is TGCGCCAGCAGCTCGAATCTGGCCTTAGAGACCCAGTACTTC. The encoded protein is CASSSNLALETQYF.

In the case of this clonotype: A read error may account for a junction end that differs from germline. This rearrangement joins TRBV4-2 to TRBJ1-3, with D unclear. CDR1 is LGHNA, CDR2 YNFKEQ, per germline. CDR3 size: 15 residues. In DNA, the CDR3 is TGTGCCAGCAGCCAAGAGGATAGAGCTGGAAACGCCATATATTTT. Protein product: CASSQEDRAGNAIYF.

As concerns this clonotype: At one end the junction does not follow the germline gene, possibly because of a read error. This chain joins TRBV11-2 and TRBJ2-2; no clear D. Per the germline V gene, CDR1 is SGHAT and CDR2 is FQNNGV. CDR3 length equals 16 residues. The CDR3 nucleotides read TGTCCCAGCAGCCTTGAAGATCATGATAGGACCTGGGAGCTGTTTTTT. The encoded protein is CPSSLEDHDRTWELFF.